A single sample gave rise to the 22 T cell receptor beta chains below, sequenced in a study of blood T cells in healthy people across ages. Using a J-beta primer mix together with a sample-barcoded 5' primer, a second PCR was run for about 6 to 11 cycles. TCRdb re-analysed the 5' RACE reads in MiXCR, keeping a single row per CDR3 protein. The profile shows 800,000 to 950,000 distinct CDR3 sequences, just under 30% of them singletons. The same specimen was also included in a second study, on T cells of mothers and their children.

Sequenced: blood. All receptors derive from a woman aged 40 to 49 in good health.

This chain joins TRBV6-1 and TRBJ2-7; tentative D call: TRBD1 (6 bases). The germline CDR1 and CDR2 sequences are MNHNS and SASEGT. The V gene lost 4 bases and the J gene lost 3 bases, with 10 bases spanning the gap. The CDR3 contains 13 residues. CDR3 in DNA: TGTGCCAGCAGTGGGGGGCTGGTCTACGAGCAGTACTTC. Its protein product is CASSGGLVYEQYF.

This clonotype was seen many times. CDR3 loop: CASSPFAGGTRGTEAFF. As DNA, the CDR3 is TGTGCCAGCAGTCCCTTCGCCGGGGGCACCCGGGGCACTGAAGCTTTCTTT. V is TRBV12-3 or TRBV12-4 and J is TRBJ1-1, with D possibly being TRBD1 (6 bases). The V and J ends lost 5 bases and 4 bases respectively, with 23 bases between them. The CDR3 totals 17 residues.

This sequence joins TRBV3-1 and TRBJ2-1; 8 bases fit TRBD2. The germline CDR1 and CDR2 sequences are LGHDT and YNNKEL (reference sequence). The CDR3 extends over 17 amino acids. The ends lost 4 bases at V and 8 bases at J; junction bases unmatched: 16. CDR3 DNA sequence: TGTGCCAGCAGCCCCCTCCGGGGGGGCCATTACCTCGATGAGCAGTTCTTC. It is translated as CASSPLRGGHYLDEQFF.

This clonotype appeared a few times. The chain joins TRBV27 to TRBJ2-1; 11 positions match TRBD2. Looked up from germline, CDR1 is MNHEY and CDR2 is SMNVEV (reference sequence). The CDR3 runs to 14 residues. V was pared by 7 bases and J by 9 bases, with 8 bases of the junction left unmatched. The CDR3 protein is CASTASGGLGEQFF. CDR3 bases: TGTGCCAGCACCGCTAGCGGGGGGTTGGGTGAGCAGTTCTTC.

This clonotype was detected many times. The V and J genes are TRBV4-3 and TRBJ2-1; 8 positions match TRBD1. The CDR3 runs 17 residues. The germline gives CDR1 LGHNA, CDR2 YSLEER. V lost 0 bases to trimming and J lost 0 bases; unmatched junction nucleotides: 4. The CDR3 region has the DNA TGCGCCAGCAGCCAAGATAGGGGGACAGGCTCCTACAATGAGCAGTTCTTC. Its translation is CASSQDRGTGSYNEQFF.

CDR3 nucleotide sequence: TGTGCCACCAGCAGAGATGTCAGGGGCGTCGCAGATACGCAGTATTTT. This codes for CATSRDVRGVADTQYF. The chain combines TRBV15 with TRBJ2-3; a possible D gene is TRBD1 (6 bases). V was pared by 0 bases and J by 4 bases, with 14 bases between. The germline CDR1 and CDR2 sequences are LNHNV and YYDKDF (reference sequence). The CDR3 has 16 residues.

This clonotype was found many times. The chain combines TRBV24-1 with TRBJ2-5; 13 bases fit TRBD2. Trimming removed 5 bases from V and 1 base from J; junction bases left unmatched: 12. The CDR3 runs 19 residues. The germline gives CDR1 KGHDR, CDR2 SFDVKD. The DNA for the CDR3 is TGTGCCACCAGTGTAACCCGCGGGACTAGCGGGGCCTCCCAAGAGACCCAGTACTTC. As protein: CATSVTRGTSGASQETQYF.

V gene TRBV7-2 combines with J gene TRBJ1-2; 10 positions match TRBD1. V was clipped by 4 bases and J by 5 bases; unmatched bases: 13. The CDR3 has 17 amino acids. Germline assignment: CDR1 SGHTA and CDR2 FQGNSA. In nucleotides, the CDR3 is TGTGCCAGCAGCTCCTATGGGACAGGGGAAAAGGGGTATGGCTACACCTTC. Translated, it gives CASSSYGTGEKGYGYTF.

In regard to this clonotype: Possible read error: a much larger clone is one base away. V usage is TRBV18 and J usage is TRBJ2-1; 8 bases are a match to TRBD2. The DNA end favors TRBJ2-7, so the J call may be wrong. The germline gives CDR1 KGHSH, CDR2 LQKENI. There are 16 residues in the CDR3. The CDR3 here is CASSPIGGGSYNEQYF. Written as DNA, the CDR3 is TGTGCCAGCTCACCCATCGGGGGGGGATCCTACAATGAGCAGTACTTC.

The chain couples TRBV4-3 to TRBJ1-2; D is possibly TRBD1 (6 bases). The CDR3 length is 15 residues. The V and J ends lost 4 bases and 4 bases respectively, with 16 bases between them. Germline V lookup: CDR1 LGHNA, CDR2 YSLEER. For the CDR3, the DNA is TGCGCCAGCAGCCCAGATTTTTCAGGGGCCTATGGCTACACCTTC. Translated: CASSPDFSGAYGYTF.

This clonotype has only one observation. V usage is TRBV20-1 and J usage is TRBJ2-5; D not certain. The CDR3 loop spans 14 amino acids. Looked up from germline, CDR1 is DFQATT and CDR2 is SNEGSKA (reference sequence). Trimming stripped 0 bases from V and 1 base from J, with 9 bases between. CDR3 protein: CSAREWATQETQYF. The CDR3 DNA reads TGCAGTGCTAGAGAATGGGCAACCCAAGAGACCCAGTACTTC.

This clonotype occurred a few times. The chain uses TRBV28 and TRBJ2-4; 9 bases are shared with TRBD2. From germline, CDR1 is MDHEN and CDR2 SYDVKM. CDR3 length: 15 amino acids. J was trimmed by 13 bases and V by 5 bases; bases with no gene match: 15. CDR3 loop: CASSPSAGGKDEQYF. In DNA form, the CDR3 reads TGTGCCAGCAGTCCCTCCGCGGGAGGGAAGGATGAGCAGTACTTC.

This clonotype showed up many times. The chain employs TRBV9 and TRBJ2-1, with 11 bases aligning to TRBD1. The CDR3 consists of 17 residues. Germline V gene lookup returns CDR1 SGDLS and CDR2 YYNGEE. The J segment lost 3 bases and the V segment lost 3 bases, leaving 8 bases of the junction unmatched. The CDR3 DNA sequence: TGTGCCAGCAGCGACAAACCCGGGACAGGGGGCTACAATGAGCAGTTCTTC. This translates into CASSDKPGTGGYNEQFF.

The chain joins TRBV28 to TRBJ2-5, with 9 bases matching TRBD1. The V gene end was trimmed by 11 bases and the J gene end by 4 bases; junction bases not matched to a gene: 8. This CDR3 region has 13 residues. The V gene's germline CDR1 is MDHEN and CDR2 SYDVKM. In nucleotides, the CDR3 is TGTGCCTCCCAGACAGGGGGGAGAGAGACCCAGTACTTC. This gives the protein CASQTGGRETQYF.

This clonotype was detected only a few times. V and J are TRBV20-1 and TRBJ1-2; TRBD1 matches 8 bases. The V segment lost 6 bases and the J segment 4 bases; nucleotides outside the gene matches: 7. Germline V gives CDR1 DFQATT, CDR2 SNEGSKA (reference sequence). The CDR3 length is 13 residues. For the CDR3, the DNA is TGCAGTGCCCCGACAGGGGCGAGCTATGGCTACACCTTC. It is translated as CSAPTGASYGYTF.

This chain connects TRBV5-1 to TRBJ2-1; perhaps D is TRBD1 or TRBD2 (5 bases each). The germline CDR1 and CDR2 sequences are SGHRS and YFSETQ. The V gene lost 4 bases and the J gene lost 4 bases, with 15 bases spanning the gap. This CDR3 has 15 residues. CDR3 protein: CASSPEGQGYNEQFF. The CDR3 nucleotides are TGCGCCAGCAGCCCAGAGGGGCAGGGATACAATGAGCAGTTCTTC.

This clonotype has more than one count but fewer than ten. The chain carries TRBV24-1 and TRBJ1-2, with D possibly matching TRBD1 (5 bases). This CDR3 region has 13 residues. Germline loops: CDR1 KGHDR, CDR2 SFDVKD. Trimming cost V 3 bases and J 4 bases, with 8 bases left between them. CDR3 region: CATSDQGTYGYTF. As DNA, the CDR3 is TGTGCCACCAGTGATCAGGGTACCTATGGCTACACCTTC.

On this clonotype: Relative to the germline gene, one junction end is altered; a read error may explain this. CDR3 in amino acids: CTSSSSGTGAYEQYF. CDR3 coding DNA: TGTACCAGCAGTTCTTCCGGGACAGGGGCCTACGAGCAGTACTTC. The J gene is TRBJ2-7, the V gene TRBV6-2 or TRBV6-3, with TRBD1 matching over 10 bases. This CDR3 region has 15 residues. From germline, CDR1 is MNHEY and CDR2 SVGEGT.

This clonotype has more than one count but fewer than ten. The V gene is TRBV10-3, the J gene TRBJ1-5; D call uncertain. Germline CDR1 reads ENHRY; CDR2 reads SYGVKD. The CDR3 has 14 residues. Trimming cost V 3 bases and J 2 bases, with 8 bases left between them. CDR3 in DNA: TGTGCCATCAGTGATTATGGGGGCAATCAGCCCCAGCATTTT. Amino acid sequence: CAISDYGGNQPQHF.

This clonotype has a count of ten or more. This chain connects TRBV6-5 to TRBJ2-4, with 12 positions matching TRBD2. The CDR3 length is 14 residues. Germline V CDR1 and CDR2: MNHEY, SVGAGI. The ends lost 7 bases at V and 6 bases at J; junction bases unmatched: 4. CDR3 in amino acids: CASKRTSGTNIQYF. Written as DNA, the CDR3 is TGTGCCAGCAAAAGGACTAGCGGGACAAACATTCAGTACTTC.

This clonotype was observed a few times. This sequence joins TRBV7-6 and TRBJ2-7, with 10 positions matching TRBD1. The germline CDR1 and CDR2 sequences are SGHVS and FNYEAQ. This CDR3 is built from 15 residues. Losses at the gene ends were 5 bases for V and 3 bases for J; bases not matched to a gene: 7. CDR3 DNA: TGTGCCAGCAGCCGGGAGGGGGACAGGGGCTACGAGCAGTACTTC. Translated, it gives CASSREGDRGYEQYF.

The rearrangement uses TRBV5-4 and TRBJ2-3; TRBD2 agrees at 10 bases. From germline, CDR1 is SGHNT and CDR2 YYREEE (reference sequence). With V trimmed by 4 bases and J by 2 bases, 10 bases remained unmatched. This CDR3 spans 17 amino acids. CDR3 in DNA: TGTGCCAGCAGCCCGGGGGCTAGCGGGGGTTACACAGATACGCAGTATTTT. Translating gives CASSPGASGGYTDTQYF.